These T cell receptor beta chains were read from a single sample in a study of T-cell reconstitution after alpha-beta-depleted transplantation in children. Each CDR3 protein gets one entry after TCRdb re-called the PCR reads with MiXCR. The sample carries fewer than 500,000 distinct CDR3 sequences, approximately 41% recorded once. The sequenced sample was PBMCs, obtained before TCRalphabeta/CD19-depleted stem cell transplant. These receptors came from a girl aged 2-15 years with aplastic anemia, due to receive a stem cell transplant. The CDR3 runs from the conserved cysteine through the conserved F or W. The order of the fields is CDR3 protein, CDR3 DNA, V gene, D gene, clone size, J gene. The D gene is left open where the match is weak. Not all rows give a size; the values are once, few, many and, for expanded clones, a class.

CDR3: CASSQDLASPNLF; DNA: TGCGCCAGCAGCCAAGATCTGGCGTCCCCCAACCTCTTC; V: TRBV4-3; D: NA; size: NA; J: TRBJ2-1
CDR3: CASSSDMEGEQYF; DNA: TGTGCCAGCAGTTCTGATATGGAGGGCGAGCAGTACTTC; V: TRBV7-9; D: NA; size: NA; J: TRBJ2-7
CDR3: CASSLAGRSLQYF; DNA: TGCGCCAGCAGCTTGGCCGGACGGTCCCTGCAGTATTTT; V: TRBV5-1; D: NA; size: many; J: TRBJ2-3
CDR3: CASSLGWGQDEQYF; DNA: TGTGCCAGCAGCTTGGGGTGGGGGCAGGACGAGCAGTACTTC; V: TRBV5-5; D: NA; size: NA; J: TRBJ2-7
CDR3: CASSQVPFSSYEQFF; DNA: TGTGCCAGCAGCCAAGTGCCCTTTTCTAGCTATGAGCAGTTCTTC; V: TRBV4-2; D: NA; size: NA; J: TRBJ2-1
CDR3: CASSLSQGGGYTF; DNA: TGTGCCAGCAGTTTAAGCCAGGGGGGCGGCTACACCTTC; V: TRBV28; D: TRBD1; size: NA; J: TRBJ1-2
CDR3: CASIDRDRGNHEQYF; DNA: TGTGCCAGCATCGACCGGGACAGGGGAAACCACGAGCAGTACTTC; V: TRBV6-2/TRBV6-3; D: TRBD1; size: few; J: TRBJ2-7
CDR3: CASYEAANYGYTF; DNA: TGTGCCAGTTATGAGGCAGCTAACTATGGCTACACCTTC; V: TRBV7-9; D: NA; size: few; J: TRBJ1-2
CDR3: CSVDEGLAGWSGELFF; DNA: TGCAGCGTTGATGAGGGACTAGCGGGATGGAGCGGGGAGCTGTTTTTT; V: TRBV29-1; D: TRBD2; size: few; J: TRBJ2-2
CDR3: CASSPKVRTKNIQYF; DNA: TGTGCCAGCAGCCCAAAGGTCAGGACCAAAAACATTCAGTACTTC; V: TRBV3-1; D: NA; size: many; J: TRBJ2-4
CDR3: CASSEVRANYGYTF; DNA: TGTGCCAGCAGTGAAGTACGCGCTAACTATGGCTACACCTTC; V: TRBV6-1; D: NA; size: few; J: TRBJ1-2
CDR3: CATSRTGGETQYF; DNA: TGTGCCACCAGTCGAACAGGGGGGGAGACCCAGTACTTC; V: TRBV24-1; D: TRBD1; size: NA; J: TRBJ2-5
CDR3: CSVGLRDRGGSYEQYF; DNA: TGCAGCGTTGGGCTTCGGGACAGGGGCGGCTCCTACGAGCAGTACTTC; V: TRBV29-1; D: TRBD1; size: many; J: TRBJ2-7
CDR3: CASRTGTGYSNQPQHF; DNA: TGTGCCAGCAGGACCGGGACCGGCTATAGCAATCAGCCCCAGCATTTT; V: TRBV6-1; D: NA; size: few; J: TRBJ1-5
CDR3: CASSLGGGTAYEQYF; DNA: TGTGCCAGCAGCTTAGGAGGTGGCACCGCCTACGAGCAGTACTTC; V: TRBV7-8; D: NA; size: NA; J: TRBJ2-7
CDR3: CSAPGVRGSDYNEQFF; DNA: TGCAGTGCTCCCGGGGTAAGGGGATCGGACTACAATGAGCAGTTCTTC; V: TRBV20-1; D: NA; size: many; J: TRBJ2-1
CDR3: CASSRSGSDEQYF; DNA: TGCGCCAGCAGCAGAAGCGGGAGCGACGAGCAGTACTTC; V: TRBV5-1; D: TRBD2; size: many; J: TRBJ2-7
CDR3: CSARVGLAGVGYEQYF; DNA: TGCAGTGCTAGAGTGGGACTAGCGGGAGTGGGCTACGAGCAGTACTTC; V: TRBV20-1; D: TRBD2; size: NA; J: TRBJ2-7
CDR3: CASSLVDYTQYF; DNA: TGTGCCAGCAGTTTGGTTGATTATACGCAGTATTTT; V: TRBV12-3/TRBV12-4; D: NA; size: many; J: TRBJ2-3
CDR3: CASSLIQGKGTEAFF; DNA: TGCGCCAGCAGCTTGATCCAGGGGAAAGGTACTGAAGCTTTCTTT; V: TRBV5-1; D: NA; size: few; J: TRBJ1-1
CDR3: CASSLVWQGSTEAFF; DNA: TGTGCCAGCAGCTTAGTGTGGCAGGGATCCACTGAAGCTTTCTTT; V: TRBV11-2; D: NA; size: NA; J: TRBJ1-1
CDR3: CAISVDRDRGSWTQYF; DNA: TGTGCCATCAGTGTAGATCGGGACAGGGGTTCGTGGACCCAGTACTTC; V: TRBV10-3; D: TRBD1; size: NA; J: TRBJ2-5
CDR3: CSARSRTDTQYF; DNA: TGCAGTGCTAGATCCCGAACAGATACGCAGTATTTT; V: TRBV20-1; D: NA; size: once; J: TRBJ2-3
CDR3: CATSGRASEQYF; DNA: TGTGCCACGAGCGGGAGGGCCTCCGAGCAGTACTTC; V: TRBV28; D: TRBD2; size: NA; J: TRBJ2-7
CDR3: CASSLLAGGRDDYEQYF; DNA: TGCGCCAGCAGCCTCTTAGCGGGAGGGCGAGACGACTACGAGCAGTACTTC; V: TRBV5-1; D: TRBD2; size: NA; J: TRBJ2-7
CDR3: CASSPTTGARRDIQYF; DNA: TGTGCCAGCAGTCCAACAACAGGGGCCCGTCGGGACATTCAGTACTTC; V: TRBV12-3/TRBV12-4; D: TRBD1; size: NA; J: TRBJ2-4
CDR3: CASSQRTGGSYEQYF; DNA: TGCGCCAGCAGCCAAAGGACAGGGGGGTCCTACGAGCAGTACTTC; V: TRBV4-3; D: TRBD1; size: few; J: TRBJ2-7
CDR3: CASSQEGRDEHFF; DNA: TGTGCCAGCAGCCAAGAGGGGAGGGATGAGCATTTCTTC; V: TRBV4-2; D: TRBD2; size: once; J: TRBJ2-1
CDR3: CASTTSSYEQYF; DNA: TGTGCCAGCACAACAAGTAGCTACGAGCAGTACTTC; V: TRBV11-1; D: NA; size: NA; J: TRBJ2-7
CDR3: CASSYSIGSRTGRLTYEQYF; DNA: TGTGCCAGCAGTTACTCGATCGGGAGTCGAACGGGGAGACTTACTTACGAGCAGTACTTC; V: TRBV6-2/TRBV6-3; D: NA; size: NA; J: TRBJ2-7
CDR3: CASSQAGLYTGELFF; DNA: TGTGCCAGTAGTCAAGCGGGCCTATACACCGGGGAGCTGTTTTTT; V: TRBV19; D: NA; size: few; J: TRBJ2-2
CDR3: CASSQDQEVDYEQYF; DNA: TGCGCCAGCAGCCAAGATCAGGAGGTAGACTACGAGCAGTACTTC; V: TRBV4-1; D: NA; size: NA; J: TRBJ2-7
CDR3: CASSLEGEETQYF; DNA: TGCGCCAGCAGCTTGGAGGGGGAGGAGACCCAGTACTTC; V: TRBV5-1; D: NA; size: many; J: TRBJ2-5
CDR3: CASSVGKGGANTEAFF; DNA: TGCGCCAGCAGCGTGGGGAAAGGGGGTGCGAACACTGAAGCTTTCTTT; V: TRBV5-1; D: NA; size: NA; J: TRBJ1-1
CDR3: CASSRTAEAFF; DNA: TGTGCCAGCAGCCGAACGGCTGAAGCTTTCTTT; V: TRBV7-9; D: NA; size: many; J: TRBJ1-1
CDR3: CASSLDGLAGPETQYF; DNA: TGTGCCAGCAGCTTGGACGGATTAGCGGGGCCGGAGACCCAGTACTTC; V: TRBV5-4; D: TRBD2; size: NA; J: TRBJ2-5
CDR3: CSARSTGKGDEQFF; DNA: TGCAGTGCTAGATCTACAGGGAAGGGTGATGAGCAGTTCTTC; V: TRBV20-1; D: NA; size: NA; J: TRBJ2-1
CDR3: CASSPRQGAGYGYTF; DNA: TGTGCCAGCTCACCTAGGCAGGGGGCTGGCTATGGCTACACCTTC; V: TRBV18; D: TRBD1; size: few; J: TRBJ1-2
CDR3: CASSVGVKEQFF; DNA: TGTGCCAGCAGCGTAGGGGTTAAGGAGCAGTTCTTC; V: TRBV9; D: NA; size: once; J: TRBJ2-1
CDR3: CASSRRGLVTDTQYF; DNA: TGTGCCAGCAGTCGCCGCGGACTAGTCACAGATACGCAGTATTTT; V: TRBV7-2; D: TRBD2; size: few; J: TRBJ2-3
CDR3: CASSDRAEAFF; DNA: TGTGCCAGCAGTGACAGGGCTGAAGCTTTCTTT; V: TRBV6-5; D: TRBD1; size: NA; J: TRBJ1-1
CDR3: CASSTPLHGYTF; DNA: TGTGCCAGCAGCACCCCCTTACATGGCTACACCTTC; V: TRBV2; D: NA; size: NA; J: TRBJ1-2
CDR3: CATSRDLEAGSSYNEQFF; DNA: TGTGCCACCAGCAGAGATCTCGAAGCGGGGAGCTCCTACAATGAGCAGTTCTTC; V: TRBV15; D: TRBD2; size: NA; J: TRBJ2-1
CDR3: CASSLRASLAGEETQYF; DNA: TGCGCCAGCAGCTTGCGGGCTTCACTAGCGGGAGAAGAGACCCAGTACTTC; V: TRBV5-1; D: TRBD2; size: many; J: TRBJ2-5
CDR3: CASSSRHQGEQFF; DNA: TGTGCCAGCAGCTCCCGACATCAGGGGGAGCAGTTCTTC; V: TRBV11-3; D: NA; size: few; J: TRBJ2-1
CDR3: CSVRLGRTNEQFF; DNA: TGCAGCGTCCGTCTCGGGAGAACCAATGAGCAGTTCTTC; V: TRBV29-1; D: NA; size: many; J: TRBJ2-1
CDR3: CASSRPGSDTQYF; DNA: TGTGCCAGCAGCCGGCCCGGGAGTGATACGCAGTATTTT; V: TRBV12-3/TRBV12-4; D: NA; size: many; J: TRBJ2-3
CDR3: CASSFPFYEQYF; DNA: TGTGCCAGCAGTTTTCCCTTTTACGAGCAGTACTTC; V: TRBV28; D: NA; size: NA; J: TRBJ2-7
CDR3: CAIISYSYEQYF; DNA: TGTGCCATCATTTCGTACTCCTACGAGCAGTACTTC; V: TRBV10-3; D: NA; size: NA; J: TRBJ2-7
CDR3: CASSPGHLNSEAFF; DNA: TGTGCCAGCAGCCCGGGACACCTCAACTCTGAAGCTTTCTTT; V: TRBV7-9; D: NA; size: NA; J: TRBJ1-1
CDR3: CSVATGTSAYNEQFF; DNA: TGCAGTGTCGCGACCGGGACTAGCGCCTACAATGAGCAGTTCTTC; V: TRBV20-1; D: TRBD2; size: NA; J: TRBJ2-1
CDR3: CASSKSGLKRYEQYF; DNA: TGTGCCAGCAGCAAATCTGGATTGAAACGTTACGAGCAGTACTTC; V: TRBV21-1; D: NA; size: few; J: TRBJ2-7